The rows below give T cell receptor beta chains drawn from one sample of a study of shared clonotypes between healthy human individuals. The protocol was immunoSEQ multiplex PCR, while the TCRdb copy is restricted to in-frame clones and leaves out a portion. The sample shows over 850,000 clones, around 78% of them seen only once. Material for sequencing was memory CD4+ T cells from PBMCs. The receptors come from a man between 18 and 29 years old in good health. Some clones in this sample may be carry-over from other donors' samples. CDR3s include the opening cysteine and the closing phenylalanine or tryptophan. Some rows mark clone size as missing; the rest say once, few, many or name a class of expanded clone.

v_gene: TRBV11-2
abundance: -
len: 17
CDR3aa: CASSLVFGLAGRGEQFF

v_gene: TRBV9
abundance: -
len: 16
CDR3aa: CASSVLAGPLGETQYF

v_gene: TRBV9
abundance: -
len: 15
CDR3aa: CASSPDRMNTGELFF

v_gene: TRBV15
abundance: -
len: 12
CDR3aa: CATSRDGGKQYF

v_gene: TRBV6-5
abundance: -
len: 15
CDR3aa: CASSYTDGPGNTIYF

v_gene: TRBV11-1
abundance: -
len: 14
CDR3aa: CASGAGGVRDEQYF

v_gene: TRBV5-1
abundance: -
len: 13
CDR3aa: CASTPDPNTEAFF

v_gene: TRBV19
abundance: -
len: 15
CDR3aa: CASSIGKGAGYGYTF

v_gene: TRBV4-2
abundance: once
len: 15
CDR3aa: CASSQVTSGSAEQYF

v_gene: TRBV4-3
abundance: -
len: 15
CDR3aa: CASSQGDRGSYEQYF

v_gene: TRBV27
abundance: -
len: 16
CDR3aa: CASSSGRAGGWAEAFF

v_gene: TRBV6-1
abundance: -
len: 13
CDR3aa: CASLGDRVTEAFF

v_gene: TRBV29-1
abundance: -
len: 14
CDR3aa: CSVAGTNSNQPQHF

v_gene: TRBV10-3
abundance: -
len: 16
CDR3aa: CAISESRRQLSYEQYF

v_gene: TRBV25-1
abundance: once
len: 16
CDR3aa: CASSDLRLATTDTQYF

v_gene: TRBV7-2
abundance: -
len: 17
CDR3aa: CASSLGLTSGSTDTQYF

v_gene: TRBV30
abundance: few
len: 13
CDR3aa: CAWGPGQGRPQQF

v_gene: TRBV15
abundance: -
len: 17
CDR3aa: CATSRSRTGALQETQYF

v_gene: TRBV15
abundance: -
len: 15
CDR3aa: CATKPGPRRDSEQFF

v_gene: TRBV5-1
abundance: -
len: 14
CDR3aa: CASASSSGANVLTF

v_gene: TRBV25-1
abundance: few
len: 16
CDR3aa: CASSLSTGTTYNEQFF

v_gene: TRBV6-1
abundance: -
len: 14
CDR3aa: CATVNRDLYNEQFF

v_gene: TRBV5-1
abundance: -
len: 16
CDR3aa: CASSEGTGGSNYGYTF

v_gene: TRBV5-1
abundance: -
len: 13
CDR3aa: CASSAQGNTEAFF

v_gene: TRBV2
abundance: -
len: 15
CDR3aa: CASSAITSGDNEQFF

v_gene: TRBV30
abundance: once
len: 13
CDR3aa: CAWSLGSNQPQHF

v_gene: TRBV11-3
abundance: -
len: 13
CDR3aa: CASSPRTGGELFF

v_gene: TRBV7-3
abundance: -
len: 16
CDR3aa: CASSQGTALSTDTQYF

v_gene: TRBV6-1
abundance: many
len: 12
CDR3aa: CASSDVGNTQYF

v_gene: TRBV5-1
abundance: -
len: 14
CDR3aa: CASSLLAGDTEAFF

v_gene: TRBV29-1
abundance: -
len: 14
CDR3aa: CSATEQGFTGELFF

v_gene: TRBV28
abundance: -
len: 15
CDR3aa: CASRSRQGPGTEAFF

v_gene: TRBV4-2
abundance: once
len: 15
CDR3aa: CASSQATTSSYEQYF

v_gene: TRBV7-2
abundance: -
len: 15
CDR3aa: CASSLTGTSGLEQFF

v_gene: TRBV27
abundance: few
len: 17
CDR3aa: CASSPRQGRKGNTEAFF

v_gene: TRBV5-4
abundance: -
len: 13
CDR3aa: CASSLVGGGPQHF

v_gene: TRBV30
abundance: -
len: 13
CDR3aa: CAWSVEGYQPQHF

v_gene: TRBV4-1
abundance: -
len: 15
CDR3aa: CASSTPPANLSPQYF

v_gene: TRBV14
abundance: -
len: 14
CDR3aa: CASSQSSAYNEQFF

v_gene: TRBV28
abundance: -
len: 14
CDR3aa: CASSRPEGGQPQHF

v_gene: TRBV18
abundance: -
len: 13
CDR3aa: CASSPDRVPEAFF